The 18 T cell receptor beta chains reported below all come from one sample, sequenced in a study of early stage breast cancer tumors. Data came from immunoSEQ multiplex PCR; TCRdb stores just in-frame clones and leaves some out. Of about 29,000 clones detected, just under 85% appear once; the ten largest clones hold over 8.5%. Sequences were obtained from blood. The receptors derive from a person aged 50 to 59 with breast cancer.

The chain employs TRBV7-2 and TRBJ2-1, with D tentatively TRBD2 (5 bases). The CDR3 sequence is 16 residues long. The V end lost 5 bases, the J end lost 6 bases, and 20 bases lay between the germline ends. Germline CDR1 and CDR2: SGHTA and FQGNSA. The CDR3 nucleotides are TGTGCCAGCAGCCCCCTGGGCAACGGGAAGCGCAATGAGCAGTTCTTC. Encoded protein: CASSPLGNGKRNEQFF.

The genes are TRBV7-2 and TRBJ2-5; perhaps TRBD2 as D (6 bases). Looked up from germline, CDR1 is SGHTA and CDR2 is FQGNSA. The CDR3 is 11 amino acids. Trimming took off 11 bases at V and 5 bases at J, with 12 bases between the two ends. The CDR3: CAAGTVETQYF. In nucleotides, the CDR3 is TGTGCCGCCGGGACTGTGGAGACCCAGTACTTC.

Written as DNA, the CDR3 is TGTGCCAGCAGCTATGACAGGAGCTCCTACAATGAGCAGTTCTTC. This codes for CASSYDRSSYNEQFF. The rearrangement links TRBV7-6 to TRBJ2-1; TRBD1 is a possible D gene (6 bases). Trimming took 4 bases from V and 0 from J, leaving 10 bases between them. Per the germline V gene, CDR1 is SGHVS and CDR2 is FNYEAQ. CDR3 length: 15 residues.

A word on this clone: Other DNA sequences in this specimen translate into the identical CDR3. The chain uses TRBV18 and TRBJ1-1; D not certain. Trimming removed 3 bases from V and 1 base from J, with 9 bases in between. This CDR3 region has 14 residues. CDR1 and CDR2 (germline): KGHSH, LQKENI. The CDR3 loop is CASSPGLGNTEAFF. The CDR3 DNA is TGTGCCAGCTCACCCGGGCTCGGGAACACTGAAGCTTTCTTT. The full variable domain, its missing parts supplied by reference TRBV18 and TRBJ1-1, is NAGVMQNPRHLVRRRGQEARLRCSPMKGHSHVYWYRQLPEEGLKFMVYLQKENIIDESGMPKERFSAEFPKEGPSILRIQQVVRGDSAAYFCASSPGLGNTEAFFGQGTRLTVV.

The CDR3 DNA follows: TGTGCCAGCAGCCTTAGCGGGAGTCAAGATACGCAGTATTTT. Protein product: CASSLSGSQDTQYF. The chain employs TRBV7-3 and TRBJ2-3; 9 positions agree with TRBD2. This CDR3 spans 14 amino acids. Per the germline V gene, CDR1 is SGHTA and CDR2 is FQGTGA. V was clipped by 5 bases and J by 5 bases; unmatched bases: 5. Full variable domain (missing parts from reference TRBV7-3 and TRBJ2-3): GAGVSQTPSNKVTEKGKYVELRCDPISGHTALYWYRQSLGQGPEFLIYFQGTGAADDSGLPNDRFFAVRPEGSVSTLKIQRTERGDSAVYLCASSLSGSQDTQYFGPGTRLTVL.

This rearrangement joins TRBV6-6 to TRBJ2-1, with 11 bases identical to TRBD1. CDR1 is MNHNY, CDR2 SVGAGI, per germline (reference sequence). The CDR3 contains 15 residues. Losses at the gene ends were 5 bases for V and 7 bases for J; bases not matched to a gene: 7. This chain's CDR3 is CASSLRTGGLNEQFF. In DNA form, the CDR3 reads TGTGCCAGCAGTCTTCGGACAGGGGGCTTAAATGAGCAGTTCTTC.

On this clone itself: Within the sample, other DNA sequences also encode this same CDR3. This rearrangement joins TRBV27 to TRBJ2-2; TRBD2 might be the D (5 bases). The CDR3 runs 14 residues. The V end lost 5 bases, the J end lost 6 bases, and 13 bases lay between the germline ends. Germline-derived CDR1 and CDR2 are MNHEY and SMNVEV (reference sequence). The CDR3 loop is CASSPGLAAGELFF. In DNA, the CDR3 is TGTGCCAGCAGTCCCGGACTGGCGGCCGGGGAGCTGTTTTTT.

The chain has TRBV6-1 and TRBJ1-1; the D gene is possibly TRBD1 (5 bases). Germline CDR1 and CDR2: MNHNS and SASEGT. CDR3 length: 12 residues. V dropped 8 bases and J dropped 5 bases, with 12 bases sitting between them. This CDR3 is CASGVRGTEAFF. CDR3 in DNA: TGTGCCAGCGGGGTCCGGGGGACTGAAGCTTTCTTT.

This clone was picked up one time. The gene calls are TRBV19 and TRBJ1-2, with D maybe TRBD1 (5 bases). V was cut by 5 bases and J by 1 base, with 17 bases left in between. Germline values: CDR1 LNHDA, CDR2 SQIVND (reference sequence). This CDR3 is 16 amino acids long. The chain's CDR3 is CASSVPLGRNNYGYTF. CDR3 coding DNA: TGTGCCAGTAGTGTGCCTTTGGGACGGAATAACTATGGCTACACCTTC.

The rearrangement uses TRBV11-2 and TRBJ2-1; TRBD1 agrees at 7 bases. The CDR3 has 14 residues. Germline V gene lookup returns CDR1 SGHAT and CDR2 FQNNGV. The V and J ends lost 5 bases and 5 bases, in that order; junction bases with no gene match: 6. The DNA for the CDR3 is TGTGCCAGCAGCCACGGGACAGCGAACAATGAGCAGTTCTTC. It is translated as CASSHGTANNEQFF.

The chain uses TRBV5-1 and TRBJ1-2; D not resolved. V was pared by 4 bases and J by 4 bases, with 11 bases between. Germline V CDR1 and CDR2: SGHRS, YFSETQ. The CDR3 is made up of 13 amino acids. CDR3: CASSLEASYGYTF. CDR3 nucleotide sequence: TGCGCCAGCAGCCTGGAAGCCTCCTATGGCTACACCTTC.

The rearrangement uses TRBV10-3 and TRBJ2-5, with TRBD2 identical over 12 bases. J gave up 5 bases and V 6 bases, and 10 bases lay outside the gene matches. In germline, CDR1 is ENHRY, CDR2 SYGVKD. The CDR3 has 16 amino acids. CDR3 in amino acids: CAIRGASGRAQETQYF. Written as DNA, the CDR3 is TGTGCCATCAGGGGGGCTAGCGGGAGGGCCCAGGAGACCCAGTACTTC.

The genes are TRBV5-4 and TRBJ2-7; unclear D gene. V lost 9 bases to trimming and J lost 6 bases, with 10 bases between them. The CDR3 loop spans 10 amino acids. The germline V gene has CDR1 SGHNT and CDR2 YYREEE (reference sequence). Here the CDR3 DNA reads TGTGCCACTCACCGTTGCGAGCAGTACTTC. Protein product: CATHRCEQYF.

This chain joins TRBV7-9 and TRBJ1-4; D might be TRBD1 (5 bases). This CDR3 has 13 amino acids. Trimming cost V 5 bases and J 8 bases, with 12 bases left between them. Germline-derived CDR1 and CDR2 are SEHNR and FQNEAQ (reference sequence). The CDR3 loop reads CASSPGISEKLFF. CDR3 nucleotides: TGTGCCAGCAGCCCAGGGATTTCCGAAAAACTGTTTTTT.

This chain connects TRBV6-6 to TRBJ2-7; 10 nucleotides match TRBD1. This CDR3 region has 16 residues. Germline values: CDR1 MNHNY, CDR2 SVGAGI (reference sequence). Trimming took 5 bases from V and 0 from J; bases not matched to a gene: 7. Here the CDR3 DNA reads TGTGCCAGCAGTCCGCCGGGACAGGGGTTCTCCTACGAGCAGTACTTC. As protein: CASSPPGQGFSYEQYF.

The chain carries TRBV10-3 and TRBJ2-2; D tentatively fits TRBD1 or TRBD2 (5 bases each). Trimming pared 1 base from V and 0 bases from J, leaving 9 bases between. Per the germline V gene, CDR1 is ENHRY and CDR2 is SYGVKD. The CDR3 is 16 amino acids. The CDR3 is CAISEWGSTNTGELFF. The CDR3, as DNA: TGTGCCATCAGTGAGTGGGGGAGTACGAACACCGGGGAGCTGTTTTTT.

V and J are TRBV18 and TRBJ1-1, with TRBD1 as a possible D gene (6 bases). Trimming took off 2 bases at V and 1 base at J, with 11 bases between the two ends. CDR3 length: 15 amino acids. CDR1 KGHSH and CDR2 LQKENI come from the germline V gene. Here the CDR3 reads CASSPRQGTNTEAFF. Written as DNA, the CDR3 is TGTGCCAGCTCACCAAGGCAGGGGACGAACACTGAAGCTTTCTTT.

This chain links TRBV9 with TRBJ2-1; TRBD1 is a possible D gene (6 bases). V was trimmed by 7 bases and J by 0 bases, leaving 11 bases between them. The CDR3 spans 14 residues. The V gene's germline CDR1 is SGDLS and CDR2 YYNGEE. CDR3 coding DNA: TGTGCCAGCGCTCAGGGGCGCTCCTACAATGAGCAGTTCTTC. Translated, it gives CASAQGRSYNEQFF.